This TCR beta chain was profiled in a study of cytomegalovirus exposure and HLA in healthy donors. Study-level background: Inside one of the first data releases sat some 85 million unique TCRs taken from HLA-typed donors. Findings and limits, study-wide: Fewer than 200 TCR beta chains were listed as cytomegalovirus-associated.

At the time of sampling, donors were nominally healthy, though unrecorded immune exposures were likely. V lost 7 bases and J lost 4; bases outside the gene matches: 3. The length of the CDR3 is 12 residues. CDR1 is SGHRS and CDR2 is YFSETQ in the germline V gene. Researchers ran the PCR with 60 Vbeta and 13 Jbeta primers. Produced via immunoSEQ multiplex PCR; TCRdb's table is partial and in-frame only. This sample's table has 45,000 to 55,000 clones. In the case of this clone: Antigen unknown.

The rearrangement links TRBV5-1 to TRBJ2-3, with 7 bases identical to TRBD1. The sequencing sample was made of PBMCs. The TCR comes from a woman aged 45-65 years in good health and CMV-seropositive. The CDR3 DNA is TGCGCCAGCGGGCAGGGGGCAGATACGCAGTATTTT. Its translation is CASGQGADTQYF.